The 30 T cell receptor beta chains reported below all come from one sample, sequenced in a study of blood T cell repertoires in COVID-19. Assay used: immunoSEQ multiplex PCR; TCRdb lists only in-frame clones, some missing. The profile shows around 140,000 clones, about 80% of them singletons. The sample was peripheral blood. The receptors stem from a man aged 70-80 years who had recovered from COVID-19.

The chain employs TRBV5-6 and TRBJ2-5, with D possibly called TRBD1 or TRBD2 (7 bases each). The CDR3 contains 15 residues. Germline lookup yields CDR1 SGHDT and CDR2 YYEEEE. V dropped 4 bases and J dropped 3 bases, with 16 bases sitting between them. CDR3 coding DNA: TGTGCCAGCAGCCTGGGGGGGACAGTTGAAGAGACCCAGTACTTC. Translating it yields CASSLGGTVEETQYF.

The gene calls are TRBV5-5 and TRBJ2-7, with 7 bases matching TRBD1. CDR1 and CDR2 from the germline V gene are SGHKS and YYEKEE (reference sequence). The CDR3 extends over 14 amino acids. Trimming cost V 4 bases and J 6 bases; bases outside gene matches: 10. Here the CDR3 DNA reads TGTGCCAGCAGCCAGACAGGGAAAGTGGGCGAGCAGTACTTC. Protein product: CASSQTGKVGEQYF.

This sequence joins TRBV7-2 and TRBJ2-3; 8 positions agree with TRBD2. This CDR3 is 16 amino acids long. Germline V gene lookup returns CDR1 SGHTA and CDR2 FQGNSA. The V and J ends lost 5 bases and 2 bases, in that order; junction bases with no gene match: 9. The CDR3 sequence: CASSPIAGITTDTQYF. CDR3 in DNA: TGTGCCAGCAGCCCTATAGCGGGAATAACCACAGATACGCAGTATTTT.

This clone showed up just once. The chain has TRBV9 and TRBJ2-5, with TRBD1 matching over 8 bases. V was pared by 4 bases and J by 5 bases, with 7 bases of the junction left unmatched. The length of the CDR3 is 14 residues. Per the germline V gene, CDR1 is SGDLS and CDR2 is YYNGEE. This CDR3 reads CASSQDRGGETQYF. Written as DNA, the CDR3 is TGTGCCAGCAGCCAAGACAGGGGCGGCGAGACCCAGTACTTC.

This CDR3 is CASRRGSSYEQYF. The CDR3 DNA follows: TGTGCCAGCAGGCGCGGGTCCTCCTACGAGCAGTACTTC. The rearrangement uses TRBV6-5 and TRBJ2-7; D might be TRBD2 (5 bases). From germline, CDR1 is MNHEY and CDR2 SVGAGI. Trimming removed 6 bases at V and 0 bases at J, with 9 bases between. This CDR3 contains 13 residues.

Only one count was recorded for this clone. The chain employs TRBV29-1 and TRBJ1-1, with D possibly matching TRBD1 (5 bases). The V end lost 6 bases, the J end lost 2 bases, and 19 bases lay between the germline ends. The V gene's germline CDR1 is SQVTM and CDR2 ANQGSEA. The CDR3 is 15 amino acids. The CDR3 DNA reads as TGCAGCGTCGACGAGCCCAGGGCTATCAACACTGAAGCTTTCTTT. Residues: CSVDEPRAINTEAFF.

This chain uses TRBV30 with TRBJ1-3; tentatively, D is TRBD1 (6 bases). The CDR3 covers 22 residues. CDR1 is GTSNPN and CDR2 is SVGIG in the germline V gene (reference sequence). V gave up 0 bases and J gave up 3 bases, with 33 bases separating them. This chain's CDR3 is CAWSVAAAVQGRTYPSGNTIYF. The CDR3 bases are TGTGCCTGGAGTGTAGCCGCAGCCGTACAGGGCCGTACTTACCCCAGTGGAAACACCATATATTTT.

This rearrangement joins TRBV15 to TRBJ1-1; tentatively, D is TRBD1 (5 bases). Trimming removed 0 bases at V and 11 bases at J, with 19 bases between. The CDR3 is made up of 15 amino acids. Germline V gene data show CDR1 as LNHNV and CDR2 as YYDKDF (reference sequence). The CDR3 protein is CATSRDWSTDLWAFF. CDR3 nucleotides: TGTGCCACCAGCAGAGATTGGTCGACAGATCTTTGGGCTTTCTTT.

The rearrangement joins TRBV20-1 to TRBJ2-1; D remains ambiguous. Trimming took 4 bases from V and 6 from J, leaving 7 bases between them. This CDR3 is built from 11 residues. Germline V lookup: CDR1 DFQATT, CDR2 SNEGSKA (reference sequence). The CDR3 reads CSAIPINEQFF. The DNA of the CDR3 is TGCAGTGCTATCCCCATCAATGAGCAGTTCTTC.

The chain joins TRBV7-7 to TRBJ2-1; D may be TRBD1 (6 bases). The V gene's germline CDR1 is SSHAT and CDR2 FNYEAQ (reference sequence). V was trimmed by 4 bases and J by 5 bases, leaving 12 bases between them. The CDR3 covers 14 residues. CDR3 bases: TGTGCCAGCAGCTCCCACGGACAGAACAATGAGCAGTTCTTC. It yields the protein CASSSHGQNNEQFF. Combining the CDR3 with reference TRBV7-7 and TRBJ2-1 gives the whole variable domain GAGVSQSPRYKVTKRGQDVTLRCDPISSHATLYWYQQALGQGPEFLTYFNYEAQPDKSGLPSDRFSAERPEGSISTLTIQRTEQRDSAMYRCASSSHGQNNEQFFGPGTRLTVL.

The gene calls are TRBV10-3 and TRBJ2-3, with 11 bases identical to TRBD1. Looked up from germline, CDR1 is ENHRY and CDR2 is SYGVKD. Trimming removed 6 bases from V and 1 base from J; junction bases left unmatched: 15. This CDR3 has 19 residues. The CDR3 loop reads CAISGQGAWREGRTDTQYF. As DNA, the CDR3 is TGTGCCATCAGCGGACAGGGGGCCTGGCGGGAGGGGCGCACAGATACGCAGTATTTT.

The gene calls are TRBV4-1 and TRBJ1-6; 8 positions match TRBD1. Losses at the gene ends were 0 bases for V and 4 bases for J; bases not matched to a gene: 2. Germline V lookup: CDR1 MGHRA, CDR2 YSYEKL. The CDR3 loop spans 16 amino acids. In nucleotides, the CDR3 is TGCGCCAGCAGCCAAGAGGGACAGGTGTATAATTCACCCCTCCACTTT. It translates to CASSQEGQVYNSPLHF.

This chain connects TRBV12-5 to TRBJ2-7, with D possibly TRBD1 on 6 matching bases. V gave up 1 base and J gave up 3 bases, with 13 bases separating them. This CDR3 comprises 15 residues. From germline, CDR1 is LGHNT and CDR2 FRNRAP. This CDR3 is CASGLAPTGYYEQYF. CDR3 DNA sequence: TGTGCTAGTGGTTTGGCCCCGACAGGATACTACGAGCAGTACTTC.

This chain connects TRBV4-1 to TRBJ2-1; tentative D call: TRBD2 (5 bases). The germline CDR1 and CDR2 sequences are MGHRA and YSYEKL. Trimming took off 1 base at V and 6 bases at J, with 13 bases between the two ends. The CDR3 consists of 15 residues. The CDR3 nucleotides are TGCGCCAGCAGCCAAGTGCCGGGATCTACCAATGAGCAGTTCTTC. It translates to CASSQVPGSTNEQFF.

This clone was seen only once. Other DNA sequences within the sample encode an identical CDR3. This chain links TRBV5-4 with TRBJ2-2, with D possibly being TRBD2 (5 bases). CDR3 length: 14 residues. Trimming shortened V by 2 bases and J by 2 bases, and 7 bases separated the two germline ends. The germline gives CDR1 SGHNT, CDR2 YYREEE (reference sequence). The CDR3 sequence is CASSFRGNTGELFF. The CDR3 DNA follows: TGTGCCAGCAGCTTCCGGGGTAACACCGGGGAGCTGTTTTTT.

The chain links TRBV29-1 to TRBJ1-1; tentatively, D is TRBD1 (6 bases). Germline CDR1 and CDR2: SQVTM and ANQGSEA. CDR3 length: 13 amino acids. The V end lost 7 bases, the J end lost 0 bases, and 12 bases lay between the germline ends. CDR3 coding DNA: TGCAGCGCCCAGGGGCGGATGAACACTGAAGCTTTCTTT. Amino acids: CSAQGRMNTEAFF.

Written as DNA, the CDR3 is TGTGCCTGGAGTGTAACGGGACAGTCCTACGAGCAGTACTTC. The encoded protein is CAWSVTGQSYEQYF. The V and J genes are TRBV30 and TRBJ2-7; 7 bases match TRBD1. V was clipped by 0 bases and J by 1 base; unmatched bases: 3. This CDR3 comprises 14 residues. The germline gives CDR1 GTSNPN, CDR2 SVGIG (reference sequence).

CDR3 nucleotide sequence: TGTGCCACCAGTGAAGGTAGGGGAGGTGCAGATACGCAGTATTTT. Its protein product is CATSEGRGGADTQYF. J is TRBJ2-3 and V is TRBV24-1; D might be TRBD2 (6 bases). This CDR3 has 15 amino acids. From germline, CDR1 is KGHDR and CDR2 SFDVKD. The ends were cut back, 4 bases at V and 4 bases at J, with 14 bases in the middle.

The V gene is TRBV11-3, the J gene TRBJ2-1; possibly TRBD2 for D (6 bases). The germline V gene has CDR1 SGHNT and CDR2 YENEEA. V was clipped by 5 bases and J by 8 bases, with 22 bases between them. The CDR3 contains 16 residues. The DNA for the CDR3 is TGTGCCAGCAGCACCGGGGGAGGCTCCCCTAACGATGAGCAGTTCTTC. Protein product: CASSTGGGSPNDEQFF.

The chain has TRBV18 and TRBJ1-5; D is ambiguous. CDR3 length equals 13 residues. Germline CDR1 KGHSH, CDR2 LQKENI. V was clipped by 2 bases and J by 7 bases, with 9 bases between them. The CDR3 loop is CASSPEGIQPQHF. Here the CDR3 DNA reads TGTGCCAGCTCACCAGAGGGAATCCAGCCCCAGCATTTT.

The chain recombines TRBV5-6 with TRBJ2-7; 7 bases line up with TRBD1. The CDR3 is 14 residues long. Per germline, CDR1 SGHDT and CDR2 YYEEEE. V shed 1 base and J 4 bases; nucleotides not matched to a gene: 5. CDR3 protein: CASSLTGTAYEQYF. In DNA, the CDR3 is TGTGCCAGCAGCTTGACAGGGACAGCATACGAGCAGTACTTC.

CDR3 loop: CASSKASPGRTSAYNEQFF. In DNA, the CDR3 is TGTGCCAGCAGCAAGGCTTCACCTGGGAGGACTAGCGCGTACAATGAGCAGTTCTTC. The gene calls are TRBV21-1 and TRBJ2-1; the table calls TRBD2, which could not be checked here. TRBV21-1 is classified as a pseudogene. The CDR3 totals 19 residues.

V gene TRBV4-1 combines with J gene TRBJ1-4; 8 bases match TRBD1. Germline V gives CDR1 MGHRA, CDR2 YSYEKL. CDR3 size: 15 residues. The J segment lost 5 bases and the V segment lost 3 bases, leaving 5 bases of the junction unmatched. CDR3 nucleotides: TGCGCCAGCAGCCATATAACAGGGGGGAATGAAAAACTGTTTTTT. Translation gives CASSHITGGNEKLFF.

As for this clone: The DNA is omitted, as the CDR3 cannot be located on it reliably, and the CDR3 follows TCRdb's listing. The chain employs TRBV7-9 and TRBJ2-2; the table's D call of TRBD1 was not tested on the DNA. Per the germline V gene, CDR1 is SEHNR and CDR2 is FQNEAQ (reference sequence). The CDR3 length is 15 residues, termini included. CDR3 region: CASSPRGRRAGELFF.

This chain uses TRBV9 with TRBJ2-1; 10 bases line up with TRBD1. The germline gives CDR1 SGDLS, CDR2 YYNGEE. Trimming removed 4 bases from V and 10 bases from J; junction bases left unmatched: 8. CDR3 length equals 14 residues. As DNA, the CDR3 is TGTGCCAGCAGCTCTGGGACAGGGGTACGGGAGCAGTTCTTC. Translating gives CASSSGTGVREQFF. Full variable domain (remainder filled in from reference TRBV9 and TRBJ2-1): DSGVTQTPKHLITATGQRVTLRCSPRSGDLSVYWYQQSLDQGLQFLIQYYNGEERAKGNILERFSAQQFPDLHSELNLSSLELGDSALYFCASSSGTGVREQFFGPGTRLTVL.

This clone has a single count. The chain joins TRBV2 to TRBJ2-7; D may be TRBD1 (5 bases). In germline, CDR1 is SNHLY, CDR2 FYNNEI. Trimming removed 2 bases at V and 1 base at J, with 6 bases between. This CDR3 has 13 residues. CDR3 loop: CASSEQGSYEQYF. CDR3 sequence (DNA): TGTGCCAGCAGTGAACAGGGTTCCTACGAGCAGTACTTC. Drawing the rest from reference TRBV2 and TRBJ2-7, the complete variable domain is EPEVTQTPSHQVTQMGQEVILRCVPISNHLYFYWYRQILGQKVEFLVSFYNNEISEKSEIFDDQFSVERPDGSNFTLKIRSTKLEDSAMYFCASSEQGSYEQYFGPGTRLTVT.

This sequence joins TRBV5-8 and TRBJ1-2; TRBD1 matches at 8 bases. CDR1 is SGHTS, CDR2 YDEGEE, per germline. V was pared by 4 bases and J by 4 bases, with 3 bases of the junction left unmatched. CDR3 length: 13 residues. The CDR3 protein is CASSRDRPYGYTF. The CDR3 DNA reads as TGTGCCAGCAGCCGGGACAGGCCCTATGGCTACACCTTC.

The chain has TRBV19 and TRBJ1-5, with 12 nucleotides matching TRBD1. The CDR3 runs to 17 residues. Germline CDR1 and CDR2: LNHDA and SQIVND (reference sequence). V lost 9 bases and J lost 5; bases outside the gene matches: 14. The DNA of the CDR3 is TGTGCCAGCCGCACCCCCGGGACAGGGGGCACCCATCAGCCCCAGCATTTT. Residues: CASRTPGTGGTHQPQHF.

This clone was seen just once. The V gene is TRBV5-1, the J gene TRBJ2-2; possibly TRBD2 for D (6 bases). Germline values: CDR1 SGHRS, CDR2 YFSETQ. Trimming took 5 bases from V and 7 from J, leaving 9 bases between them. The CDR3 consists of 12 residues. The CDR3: CASSLTSGELFF. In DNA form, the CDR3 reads TGCGCCAGCAGTTTGACTAGCGGGGAGCTGTTTTTT.

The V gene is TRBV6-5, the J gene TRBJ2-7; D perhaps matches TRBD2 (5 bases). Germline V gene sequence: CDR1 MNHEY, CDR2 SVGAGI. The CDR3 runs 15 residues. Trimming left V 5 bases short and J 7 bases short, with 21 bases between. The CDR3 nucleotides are TGTGCCAGCAGTACCTTGGCCGGGCGTCCGGGAGAGCAGTACTTC. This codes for CASSTLAGRPGEQYF.